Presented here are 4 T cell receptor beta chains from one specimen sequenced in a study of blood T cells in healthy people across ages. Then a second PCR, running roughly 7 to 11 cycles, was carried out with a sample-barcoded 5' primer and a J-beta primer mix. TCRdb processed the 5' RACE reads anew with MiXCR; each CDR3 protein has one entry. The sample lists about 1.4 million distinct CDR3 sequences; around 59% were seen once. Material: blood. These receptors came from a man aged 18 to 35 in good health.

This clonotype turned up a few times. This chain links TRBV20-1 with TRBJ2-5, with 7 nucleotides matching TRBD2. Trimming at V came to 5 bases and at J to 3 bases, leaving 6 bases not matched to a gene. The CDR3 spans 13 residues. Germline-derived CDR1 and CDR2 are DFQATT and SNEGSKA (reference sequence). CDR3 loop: CSASGLTKETQYF. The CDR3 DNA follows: TGCAGTGCTTCGGGACTAACCAAAGAGACCCAGTACTTC.

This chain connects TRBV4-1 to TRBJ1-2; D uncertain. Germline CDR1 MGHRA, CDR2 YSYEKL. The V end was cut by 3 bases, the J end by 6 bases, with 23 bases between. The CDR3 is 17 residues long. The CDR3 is CASSQIAPPPATHGYTF. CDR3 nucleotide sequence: TGCGCCAGCAGCCAGATCGCCCCCCCTCCGGCGACACATGGCTACACCTTC.

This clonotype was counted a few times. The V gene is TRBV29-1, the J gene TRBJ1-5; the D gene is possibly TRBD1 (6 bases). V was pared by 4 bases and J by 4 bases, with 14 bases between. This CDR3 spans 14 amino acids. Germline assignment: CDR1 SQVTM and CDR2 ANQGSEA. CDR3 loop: CSVGGGQPNQPQHF. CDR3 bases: TGCAGCGTTGGAGGCGGACAGCCGAATCAGCCCCAGCATTTT.

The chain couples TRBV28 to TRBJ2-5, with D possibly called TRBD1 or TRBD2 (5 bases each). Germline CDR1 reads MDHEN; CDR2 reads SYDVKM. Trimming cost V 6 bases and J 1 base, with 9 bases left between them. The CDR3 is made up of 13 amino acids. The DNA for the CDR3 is TGTGCCAGCAGAGGGACGAGCCAAGAGACCCAGTACTTC. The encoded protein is CASRGTSQETQYF. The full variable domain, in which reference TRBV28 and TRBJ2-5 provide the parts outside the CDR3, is DVKVTQSSRYLVKRTGEKVFLECVQDMDHENMFWYRQDPGLGLRLIYFSYDVKMKEKGDIPEGYSVSREKKERFSLILESASTNQTSMYLCASRGTSQETQYFGPGTRLLVL.